This T cell receptor beta chain is drawn from a study of glioma-infiltrating T cells after dendritic cell vaccination. Study at large: Patients had newly diagnosed or recurrent glioblastoma and received dendritic cell vaccines.

Profiling relied on immunoSEQ multiplex PCR, and the TCRdb table lists in-frame clones only, not all of them. The table includes about 95,000 clones, about 85% detected once. The CDR3 is 13 amino acids. The V and J ends lost 6 bases and 3 bases respectively, with 10 bases between them. CDR1 MNHEY and CDR2 SVGAGI come from the germline V gene. This clonotype was sampled from a human donor with glioblastoma. This material consisted of blood, taken before dendritic cell vaccination. This chain links TRBV6-5 with TRBJ2-3, with a weak D call TRBD2 (6 bases). As DNA, the CDR3 is TGTGCCAGCAGCTTGGGACTTACAGATACGCAGTATTTT. Its protein product is CASSLGLTDTQYF.